Shown below are 5 T cell receptor beta chains from a single sample sequenced in a study of T cells in Graves' hyperthyroidism and ophthalmopathy. RNA transcripts yielded amplified TCR beta CDR3 regions. With the HTBI primer set, the TCR CDR3 went through a first round of RT-PCR. MiXCR, run by TCRdb on the multiplex PCR reads, gives a single entry per CDR3 protein. The data contain 450,000 to 500,000 distinct CDR3 sequences, approximately 23% of them singletons. Sequenced input: blood. Source of these receptors: a woman in her 70s with Graves' ophthalmopathy.

There are many counts of this clonotype. This sequence joins TRBV19 and TRBJ2-5, with TRBD1 matching 8 bases. J lost 1 base, V lost 2 bases, and 0 bases had no gene match. The length of the CDR3 is 14 residues. Germline CDR1 and CDR2: LNHDA and SQIVND (reference sequence). The CDR3 coding sequence is TGTGCCAGTAGTATAACAGGGGGCCAAGAGACCCAGTACTTC. Translating gives CASSITGGQETQYF.

This clonotype was counted a few times. This chain connects TRBV7-9 to TRBJ1-2; possible D gene TRBD1, 6 bases. Trimming shortened V by 3 bases and J by 7 bases, and 12 bases separated the two germline ends. The length of the CDR3 is 13 residues. In germline, CDR1 is SEHNR, CDR2 FQNEAQ (reference sequence). The CDR3 protein is CASSFSRGLGYTF. Here the CDR3 DNA reads TGTGCCAGCAGCTTTTCCAGGGGACTTGGCTACACCTTC.

The chain couples TRBV5-1 to TRBJ1-5; D not resolved. Trimming took off 1 base at V and 5 bases at J, with 7 bases between the two ends. The CDR3 consists of 13 residues. CDR1 SGHRS and CDR2 YFSETQ come from the germline V gene. CDR3 region: CASSLSPDQPQHF. The CDR3 nucleotides are TGCGCCAGCAGCTTGAGTCCGGATCAGCCCCAGCATTTT.

This clonotype was counted a few times. The DNA for the CDR3 is TGTGCCAGCAGCGGCCGGGCCTCGGGAGCGGAAAAACTGTTTTTT. This gives the protein CASSGRASGAEKLFF. This sequence joins TRBV9 and TRBJ1-4; D gene unclear. This CDR3 is 15 amino acids long. V was clipped by 3 bases and J by 8 bases, with 17 bases between them. Per germline, CDR1 SGDLS and CDR2 YYNGEE.

The chain links TRBV6-6 to TRBJ1-4; D gene ambiguous. The germline V gene has CDR1 MNHNY and CDR2 SVGAGI (reference sequence). Trimming took 2 bases from V and 1 from J, leaving 8 bases between them. The CDR3 consists of 15 residues. CDR3: CASSYVGVTNEKLFF. The CDR3 bases are TGTGCCAGCAGTTACGTCGGGGTAACTAATGAAAAACTGTTTTTT.